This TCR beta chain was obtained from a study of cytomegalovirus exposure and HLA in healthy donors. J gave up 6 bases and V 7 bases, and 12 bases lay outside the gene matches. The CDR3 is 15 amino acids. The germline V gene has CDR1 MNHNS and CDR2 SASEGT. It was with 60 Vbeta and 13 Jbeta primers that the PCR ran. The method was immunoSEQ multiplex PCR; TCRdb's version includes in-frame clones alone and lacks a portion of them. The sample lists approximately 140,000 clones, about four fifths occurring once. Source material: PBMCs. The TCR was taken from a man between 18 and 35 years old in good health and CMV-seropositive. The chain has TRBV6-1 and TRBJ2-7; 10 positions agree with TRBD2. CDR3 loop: CASTPTSGVGGEQYF. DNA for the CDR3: TGTGCCAGCACTCCCACTAGCGGGGTTGGGGGCGAGCAGTACTTC.